This is a list of T cell receptor beta chains from one sample in a study of regulatory T cells in long-lasting Graves disease. MiXCR was run by TCRdb on the multiplex PCR reads, yielding one entry per CDR3 protein. In the table there are roughly 500,000 distinct CDR3 sequences, roughly 20% of which are singletons. The specimen comprised peripheral blood mononuclear cells (PBMCs), sampled when the disease was refractory, from a patient treated with antithyroid drugs. The receptor set was obtained from a female donor with Graves disease. Both conserved end residues are part of each CDR3. Each record gives: D gene, J gene, clone size, V gene, CDR3 DNA, CDR3 protein. D genes are given only for firm matches. Rows may omit the clone size; those that give it use once, few, many or a size class.

d_gene: NA; j_gene: TRBJ1-1; abundance: few; v_gene: TRBV5-1; CDR3nt: TGCGCCAGCAGCTTGGTCGGGTTTACTGAAGCTTTCTTT; CDR3aa: CASSLVGFTEAFF
d_gene: NA; j_gene: TRBJ1-2; abundance: many; v_gene: TRBV28; CDR3nt: TGTGCCAGCAGCTGGGGGTATGGCTACACCTTC; CDR3aa: CASSWGYGYTF
d_gene: NA; j_gene: TRBJ2-2; abundance: NA; v_gene: TRBV24-1; CDR3nt: TGTGCCACCAGTGATTTTGTACAGGGCGGTCCCGGGGAGCTGTTTTTT; CDR3aa: CATSDFVQGGPGELFF
d_gene: NA; j_gene: TRBJ2-4; abundance: NA; v_gene: TRBV19; CDR3nt: TGTGCCAGTAGTTTTCGGCCAAACCTAGCCAAAAACATTCAGTACTTC; CDR3aa: CASSFRPNLAKNIQYF
d_gene: NA; j_gene: TRBJ1-2; abundance: NA; v_gene: TRBV29-1; CDR3nt: TGCAGCGTTGAAGATCGGGCAGAAAACTATGGCCACACCTTC; CDR3aa: CSVEDRAENYGHTF
d_gene: NA; j_gene: TRBJ1-5; abundance: few; v_gene: TRBV19; CDR3nt: TGTGCCAGTAGTAGGCGGGTCAATCAGCCCCAGCATTTT; CDR3aa: CASSRRVNQPQHF
d_gene: NA; j_gene: TRBJ1-2; abundance: many; v_gene: TRBV14; CDR3nt: TGTGCCAGCAGCGAGCGCATAGGGGCCGTCTATGGCTACACCTTC; CDR3aa: CASSERIGAVYGYTF
d_gene: NA; j_gene: TRBJ2-2; abundance: few; v_gene: TRBV6-1; CDR3nt: TGTGCCAGCAGTCACGACAGGACCCACACCGGGGAGCTGTTTTTT; CDR3aa: CASSHDRTHTGELFF
d_gene: TRBD1; j_gene: TRBJ1-2; abundance: NA; v_gene: TRBV15; CDR3nt: TGTGCCACCAGCAGAGTATCAATGACAGGGGCAAATTATGGCTACACCTTC; CDR3aa: CATSRVSMTGANYGYTF
d_gene: NA; j_gene: TRBJ1-5; abundance: NA; v_gene: TRBV19; CDR3nt: TGTGCCAGTAGTCTACGTGGGGGCTGGCAGCCCCAGCATTTT; CDR3aa: CASSLRGGWQPQHF
d_gene: NA; j_gene: TRBJ2-6; abundance: NA; v_gene: TRBV18; CDR3nt: TGTGCCAGCTCACCAATGACGACGTCGGACTCTGGGGCCAACGTCCTGACTTTC; CDR3aa: CASSPMTTSDSGANVLTF
d_gene: TRBD1; j_gene: TRBJ2-7; abundance: few; v_gene: TRBV6-1; CDR3nt: TGTGCCAGCAGGACGAGGGCCGGGACAGCTACCTACGAGCAGTACTTC; CDR3aa: CASRTRAGTATYEQYF
d_gene: TRBD1; j_gene: TRBJ2-2; abundance: NA; v_gene: TRBV11-2; CDR3nt: TGTGCCAGCAGCCCCGGACAGGGGGTCGGGGAGCTGTTTTTT; CDR3aa: CASSPGQGVGELFF
d_gene: NA; j_gene: TRBJ2-5; abundance: many; v_gene: TRBV25-1; CDR3nt: TGTGCCAGCAGTGAAAGTCGGGCCAAAGAGACCCAGTACTTC; CDR3aa: CASSESRAKETQYF